What follows are 31 T cell receptor beta chains derived from one specimen sequenced in a study of Graves' ophthalmopathy and Graves' hyperthyroidism. RNA served as the template for amplifying TCR beta CDR3 regions. The first round was an RT-PCR with HTBI primers, and the second round was a multiplex PCR. In TCRdb, the multiplex PCR reads were re-called with MiXCR into one record per CDR3 protein. In the table there are 500,000 to 800,000 distinct CDR3 sequences, roughly two fifths of which are singletons. Sequences were obtained from peripheral blood. The source is an adult man with Graves' ophthalmopathy.

The chain employs TRBV5-1 and TRBJ2-2, with D maybe TRBD2 (5 bases). The V end lost 3 bases, the J end lost 1 base, and 13 bases lay between the germline ends. Germline V gene sequence: CDR1 SGHRS, CDR2 YFSETQ. The CDR3 totals 16 residues. The DNA of the CDR3 is TGCGCCAGCAGCTCGGGGAATCCCGTGAACACCGGGGAGCTGTTTTTT. This sequence encodes CASSSGNPVNTGELFF.

This clonotype was counted a few times. The chain combines TRBV4-1 with TRBJ2-7, with 10 bases matching TRBD2. This CDR3 is built from 16 residues. The J segment lost 4 bases and the V segment lost 1 base, leaving 7 bases of the junction unmatched. CDR1 and CDR2 from the germline V gene are MGHRA and YSYEKL. CDR3: CASSQVHSGRLYEQYF. The DNA of the CDR3 is TGCGCCAGCAGCCAAGTGCATAGCGGGAGGTTGTACGAGCAGTACTTC.

Worth noting for this clonotype: Germline and junction disagree at one end, which may indicate a read error. The chain uses TRBV19 and TRBJ1-5; D may be TRBD1 (5 bases). CDR1 is LNHDA and CDR2 is SQIVND in the germline V gene (reference sequence). The CDR3 is 14 amino acids. The CDR3 protein is CASGEGTQGETHHF. CDR3 nucleotides: TGCGCCAGCGGCGAAGGGACTCAAGGGGAGACCCATCATTTT.

This sequence joins TRBV5-1 and TRBJ2-7; D is ambiguous. Trimming left V 1 base short and J 2 bases short, with 10 bases between. Germline V gene data show CDR1 as SGHRS and CDR2 as YFSETQ. This CDR3 is 14 amino acids long. CDR3 sequence reads: CASSLSPSPYEQYF. CDR3 DNA sequence: TGCGCCAGCAGCTTGAGTCCTTCCCCCTACGAGCAGTACTTC.

This sequence joins TRBV2 and TRBJ2-7, with TRBD2 matching 9 bases. The CDR3 length is 14 residues. The germline V gene has CDR1 SNHLY and CDR2 FYNNEI. Trimming at V came to 11 bases and at J to 5 bases, leaving 13 bases not matched to a gene. DNA for the CDR3: TGTGCCTGGAGTGTAGCGGGGGCCTTCAACGAGCAGTACTTC. It is translated as CAWSVAGAFNEQYF.

V gene TRBV12-3 or TRBV12-4 combines with J gene TRBJ1-1; perhaps TRBD1 as D (5 bases). The CDR3 contains 11 residues. Trimming left V 8 bases short and J 10 bases short, with 14 bases between. In DNA form, the CDR3 reads TGTGCCAGCGGGGGACGGAGGGGAGCTTTCTTT. It translates to CASGGRRGAFF.

This clonotype was recorded at least ten times. CDR3 nucleotides: TGTGCCAGCAGCACCCTTGAGGCTCCTACCTACGAGCAGTACTTC. It translates to CASSTLEAPTYEQYF. The chain recombines TRBV7-9 with TRBJ2-7; no clear D gene. The germline gives CDR1 SEHNR, CDR2 FQNEAQ (reference sequence). The CDR3 length is 15 residues. V lost 5 bases to trimming and J lost 2 bases, with 16 bases between them.

This chain joins TRBV20-1 and TRBJ2-7; D not resolved. This CDR3 comprises 14 residues. Germline CDR1 DFQATT, CDR2 SNEGSKA (reference sequence). Deletions cut 1 base from V and 1 base from J, with 11 bases between. The CDR3 region is CSARGGSPSYEQYF. The DNA of the CDR3 is TGCAGTGCTAGAGGGGGATCGCCTTCCTACGAGCAGTACTTC.

Concerning this clonotype: A read error may explain this, as a much larger clone is one base away. This rearrangement joins TRBV12-3 or TRBV12-4 to TRBJ2-7, with D maybe TRBD2 (6 bases). The V end lost 4 bases, the J end lost 5 bases, and 15 bases lay between the germline ends. CDR3 length: 14 amino acids. The CDR3 DNA reads as TGTGCCAGCAGTTACCCCCCGGGGAGGAACGAGCAGTACGTC. It is translated as CASSYPPGRNEQYV.

Here the CDR3 reads CASSLALDGANEGTQYF. The CDR3 DNA follows: TGTGCCAGCAGTTTAGCGTTGGACGGAGCCAACGAGGGGACCCAGTACTTC. The chain couples TRBV12-3 or TRBV12-4 to TRBJ2-5, with D possibly TRBD2 on 5 matching bases. The CDR3 extends over 17 amino acids. The ends were cut back, 0 bases at V and 7 bases at J, with 21 bases in the middle.

The chain couples TRBV24-1 to TRBJ1-1; 11 bases are shared with TRBD1. The CDR3 consists of 15 residues. Germline V gene data show CDR1 as KGHDR and CDR2 as SFDVKD. After removal of 7 bases from V and 4 bases from J, the junction contained 7 bases not matched to a gene. This CDR3 is CATRAGTGGFTEAFF. CDR3 bases: TGTGCCACCAGAGCCGGGACAGGGGGTTTCACTGAAGCTTTCTTT.

This clonotype came up many times. The gene calls are TRBV7-9 and TRBJ2-7; possible D gene TRBD2, 6 bases. The CDR3 is 18 residues long. Germline V gene sequence: CDR1 SEHNR, CDR2 FQNEAQ (reference sequence). V dropped 4 bases and J dropped 0 bases, with 22 bases sitting between them. The CDR3 nucleotides are TGTGCCAGCAGCTCTCGCCGGGGGATCAACCCGAGCTCCTACGAGCAGTACTTC. Protein: CASSSRRGINPSSYEQYF.

This clonotype was counted between two and nine times. The chain combines TRBV5-6 with TRBJ2-5; maybe TRBD1 (6 bases). The germline V gene encodes CDR1 SGHDT and CDR2 YYEEEE. The CDR3 runs 16 residues. With 0 bases removed from V and 2 bases from J, the gap between germline ends came to 14 bases. The CDR3 DNA reads TGTGCCAGCAGCTTGGAGGGGCAAACAGGGCAAGAGACCCAGTACTTC. Translating it yields CASSLEGQTGQETQYF.

This clonotype has a count of ten or more. The chain links TRBV7-8 to TRBJ1-2; D gene uncertain. Trimming left V 3 bases short and J 6 bases short, with 8 bases between. Germline CDR1 reads SGHVS; CDR2 reads FQNEAQ. CDR3 size: 12 residues. The CDR3 region is CASSFPGHGYTF. CDR3 bases: TGTGCCAGCAGCTTCCCCGGGCATGGCTACACCTTC. Filled out from reference TRBV7-8 and TRBJ1-2, the complete variable domain reads GAGVSQSPRYKVAKRGQDVALRCDPISGHVSLFWYQQALGQGPEFLTYFQNEAQLDKSGLPSDRFFAERPEGSVSTLKIQRTQQEDSAVYLCASSFPGHGYTFGSGTRLTVV.

The chain links TRBV14 to TRBJ1-1; 7 bases align to TRBD1. V trimming: 11 bases; J trimming: 6 bases; junction bases outside the gene matches: 9. The germline V gene encodes CDR1 SGHDN and CDR2 FVKESK. CDR3 length equals 12 residues. CDR3 residues: CAGTGAGAEAFF. CDR3 in DNA: TGTGCCGGCACAGGGGCAGGAGCTGAAGCTTTCTTT. The full variable domain, with the rest looked up from reference TRBV14 and TRBJ1-1, is EAGVTQFPSHSVIEKGQTVTLRCDPISGHDNLYWYRRVMGKEIKFLLHFVKESKQDESGMPNNRFLAERTGGTYSTLKVQPAELEDSGVYFCAGTGAGAEAFFGQGTRLTVV.

This clonotype is a singleton in its sample. The J gene is TRBJ2-5, the V gene TRBV19; D remains ambiguous. Per the germline V gene, CDR1 is LNHDA and CDR2 is SQIVND (reference sequence). The V end was cut by 4 bases, the J end by 6 bases, with 9 bases between. CDR3 length equals 12 residues. CDR3 coding DNA: TGTGCCAGTAGTACGCGCGGACAGACCCAGTACTTC. It yields the protein CASSTRGQTQYF.

V gene TRBV5-1 combines with J gene TRBJ1-1; 9 bases are a match to TRBD1. There are 15 residues in the CDR3. Germline loops: CDR1 SGHRS, CDR2 YFSETQ. With V trimmed by 4 bases and J by 4 bases, 8 bases remained unmatched. The chain's CDR3 is CASSSGQGTSTEAFF. The CDR3 nucleotides read TGCGCCAGCAGCAGCGGACAGGGGACGAGCACTGAAGCTTTCTTT.

This rearrangement joins TRBV19 to TRBJ1-1; D remains ambiguous. V shed 4 bases and J shed 1 base, with 7 bases lying between them. The germline V gene has CDR1 LNHDA and CDR2 SQIVND (reference sequence). The CDR3 totals 13 residues. The CDR3 coding sequence is TGTGCCAGTAGTAACTATGCGAACACTGAAGCTTTCTTT. Translating gives CASSNYANTEAFF. The whole variable domain, remainder taken from reference TRBV19 and TRBJ1-1, is DGGITQSPKYLFRKEGQNVTLSCEQNLNHDAMYWYRQDPGQGLRLIYYSQIVNDFQKGDIAEGYSVSREKKESFPLTVTSAQKNPTAFYLCASSNYANTEAFFGQGTRLTVV.

This clonotype was found many times. This chain connects TRBV7-8 to TRBJ2-7, with D possibly TRBD1 on 5 matching bases. CDR1 is SGHVS and CDR2 is FQNEAQ in the germline V gene. The ends were cut back, 3 bases at V and 2 bases at J, with 5 bases in the middle. The CDR3 spans 12 residues. The CDR3 DNA follows: TGTGCCAGCAGCTTGACAGCCTACGAGCAGTACTTC. It translates to CASSLTAYEQYF. The full variable domain, with the rest looked up from reference TRBV7-8 and TRBJ2-7, is GAGVSQSPRYKVAKRGQDVALRCDPISGHVSLFWYQQALGQGPEFLTYFQNEAQLDKSGLPSDRFFAERPEGSVSTLKIQRTQQEDSAVYLCASSLTAYEQYFGPGTRLTVT.

This clonotype was recorded a few times. The rearrangement links TRBV11-2 to TRBJ2-7, with D perhaps matching TRBD1 or TRBD2 (5 bases each). The CDR3 loop spans 17 amino acids. The V end lost 0 bases, the J end lost 0 bases, and 15 bases lay between the germline ends. Germline assignment: CDR1 SGHAT and CDR2 FQNNGV. The DNA for the CDR3 is TGTGCCAGCAGCTTAGACACCGGGACCAAAAACTCCTACGAGCAGTACTTC. It translates to CASSLDTGTKNSYEQYF.

Concerning this clonotype: Relative to the germline gene, one junction end is altered; a read error may explain this. The V call is TRBV11-3, the J call TRBJ1-2, with D tentatively TRBD1 (6 bases). CDR3 length: 13 amino acids. The germline gives CDR1 SGHNT, CDR2 YENEEA. The CDR3 loop is CANSLNPGAPYTF. In nucleotides, the CDR3 is TGTGCCAACAGCTTAAACCCAGGGGCACCGTACACCTTC.

This chain connects TRBV6-5 to TRBJ1-5, with D possibly matching TRBD1 (6 bases). The V and J ends lost 6 bases and 2 bases respectively, with 8 bases between them. Germline CDR1 MNHEY, CDR2 SVGAGI. The CDR3 runs to 13 residues. The CDR3 loop reads CASRGAGNQPQHF. DNA for the CDR3: TGTGCCAGCAGGGGGGCGGGCAATCAGCCCCAGCATTTT.

Many counts were recorded for this clonotype. The V gene is TRBV7-2, the J gene TRBJ2-5; D is perhaps TRBD1 (6 bases). The V gene lost 5 bases and the J gene lost 1 base, with 11 bases spanning the gap. The CDR3 runs 14 residues. CDR1 is SGHTA and CDR2 is FQGNSA in the germline V gene. The CDR3 protein is CASSRTGIQETQYF. The CDR3, as DNA: TGTGCCAGCAGCCGTACAGGGATCCAAGAGACCCAGTACTTC.

The sample holds many counts of this clonotype. V gene TRBV5-6 combines with J gene TRBJ2-7, with a tentative D call TRBD1 (6 bases). V lost 5 bases and J 3 bases, leaving 15 bases between the germline ends. The germline CDR1 and CDR2 sequences are SGHDT and YYEEEE. The CDR3 runs to 14 residues. In DNA, the CDR3 is TGTGCCAGCAGGCAGGACAGTCTGGGCTACGAGCAGTACTTC. Protein sequence: CASRQDSLGYEQYF. Supplemented by reference TRBV5-6 and TRBJ2-7, the full variable domain reads DAGVTQSPTHLIKTRGQQVTLRCSPKSGHDTVSWYQQALGQGPQFIFQYYEEEERQRGNFPDRFSGHQFPNYSSELNVNALLLGDSALYLCASRQDSLGYEQYFGPGTRLTVT.

This chain joins TRBV29-1 and TRBJ2-5; tentative D call: TRBD2 (5 bases). The CDR3 is made up of 11 amino acids. The V gene lost 8 bases and the J gene lost 9 bases, with 16 bases spanning the gap. Per germline, CDR1 SQVTM and CDR2 ANQGSEA. In nucleotides, the CDR3 is TGCAGCAGCGGAGCGGCCTTCCCCCAGTACTTC. It codes for CSSGAAFPQYF. Using reference TRBV29-1 and TRBJ2-5 for the parts outside the CDR3, the full variable domain is SAVISQKPSRDICQRGTSLTIQCQVDSQVTMMFWYRQQPGQSLTLIATANQGSEATYESGFVIDKFPISRPNLTFSTLTVSNMSPEDSSIYLCSSGAAFPQYFGPGTRLLVL.

This clonotype turned up a few times. The V gene is TRBV6-2 or TRBV6-3, the J gene TRBJ2-7; D is ambiguous. From germline, CDR1 is MNHEY and CDR2 SVGEGT. Between the trimmed V and J ends, which lost 7 bases and 5 bases, there was a span of 12 bases. The length of the CDR3 is 12 residues. As DNA, the CDR3 is TGTGCCAGCACCTCAGATGTCCACGAGCAGTACTTC. Its protein product is CASTSDVHEQYF.

This clonotype was seen a handful of times. The V gene is TRBV7-9, the J gene TRBJ2-2, with a tentative D call TRBD2 (5 bases). Germline lookup yields CDR1 SEHNR and CDR2 FQNEAQ (reference sequence). The CDR3 has 14 residues. Trimming left V 1 base short and J 6 bases short, with 9 bases between. CDR3 DNA sequence: TGTGCCAGCAGCTTAGGTCTCGGGGCCGGGGAGCTGTTTTTT. Amino acid sequence: CASSLGLGAGELFF.

This clonotype was seen a few times. V usage is TRBV4-2 and J usage is TRBJ1-2; 8 bases fit TRBD1. The V segment lost 0 bases and the J segment 8 bases; nucleotides outside the gene matches: 2. This CDR3 is built from 13 residues. The germline V gene encodes CDR1 LGHNA and CDR2 YNFKEQ. This chain's CDR3 is CASSQEQGGGYTF. The CDR3 nucleotides are TGTGCCAGCAGCCAAGAACAGGGGGGAGGCTACACCTTC.

This clonotype has a handful of counts. This chain links TRBV13 with TRBJ1-4, with a possible D match to TRBD1 (5 bases). The germline gives CDR1 PRHDT, CDR2 FYEKMQ (reference sequence). Trimming cost V 4 bases and J 5 bases, with 17 bases left between them. CDR3 length equals 16 residues. The CDR3 here is CASSSHPGLGNEKLFF. CDR3 in DNA: TGTGCCAGCAGCTCCCACCCGGGACTTGGGAATGAAAAACTGTTTTTT.

This sequence joins TRBV3-1 and TRBJ1-2; D perhaps matches TRBD1 (5 bases). The CDR3 sequence is 13 residues long. Looked up from germline, CDR1 is LGHDT and CDR2 is YNNKEL (reference sequence). Trimming took off 9 bases at V and 6 bases at J, with 17 bases between the two ends. The CDR3 spells CASSRQGGDGYTF. The CDR3 DNA reads TGTGCCAGTTCCCGTCAGGGTGGGGATGGCTACACCTTC.

The chain links TRBV7-9 to TRBJ1-1; D uncertain. Germline CDR1 reads SEHNR; CDR2 reads FQNEAQ (reference sequence). V shed 0 bases and J shed 4 bases, with 9 bases lying between them. The CDR3 length is 14 residues. The CDR3 here is CASSLAGEGTEAFF. CDR3 DNA sequence: TGTGCCAGCAGCTTAGCGGGAGAGGGCACTGAAGCTTTCTTT.